The next 8 T cell receptor beta chains were all read from a single sample in a study of CD8+ T cells in alopecia areata. Documented treatment: oral pan-JAK inhibitor, 5-10 mg twice daily. Following RNA extraction, reverse transcription yielded cDNA that acted as the sequencing template. The assay was immunoSEQ multiplex PCR, and TCRdb's table has in-frame clones only and misses some. The table lists more than 200,000 clones, approximately 70% of them singletons. The source material was CD4+ T cells sorted from blood, sampled at week 44, from a patient treated with tofacitinib. These receptors all stem from a human donor with alopecia areata.

This clone was counted ten times or more. The chain couples TRBV9 to TRBJ2-4; TRBD2 aligns across 7 bases. There are 13 residues in the CDR3. CDR1 is SGDLS and CDR2 is YYNGEE in the germline V gene. Trimming removed 4 bases from V and 12 bases from J; junction bases left unmatched: 10. As DNA, the CDR3 is TGTGCCAGCAGCCCTGGGACGGGGGGAAGTCAGTACTTC. It codes for CASSPGTGGSQYF.

The J gene is TRBJ1-4, the V gene TRBV20-1; the D is unclear. This CDR3 region has 11 residues. V was shortened by 5 bases and J by 7 bases, with 8 bases between the two germline ends. Per the germline V gene, CDR1 is DFQATT and CDR2 is SNEGSKA (reference sequence). The CDR3 DNA reads as TGCAGTGCTCAAAGGATTGAAAAACTGTTTTTT. Protein sequence: CSAQRIEKLFF.

The V gene is TRBV15, the J gene TRBJ1-1; TRBD1 is a possible D gene (5 bases). The CDR3 contains 13 residues. Looked up from germline, CDR1 is LNHNV and CDR2 is YYDKDF (reference sequence). Trimming took 0 bases from V and 6 from J, leaving 8 bases between them. DNA for the CDR3: TGTGCCACCAGCAGAGACGCAGGGTCTGAAGCTTTCTTT. Encoded protein: CATSRDAGSEAFF.

The CDR3 sequence is CAWNWGAQETQYF. As DNA, the CDR3 is TGTGCCTGGAATTGGGGGGCGCAAGAGACCCAGTACTTC. V usage is TRBV30 and J usage is TRBJ2-5, with D perhaps TRBD1 or TRBD2 (6 bases each). The CDR3 runs to 13 residues. The germline V gene has CDR1 GTSNPN and CDR2 SVGIG (reference sequence). Trimming pared 4 bases from V and 2 bases from J, leaving 11 bases between. The full variable domain, rest sourced from reference TRBV30 and TRBJ2-5, is SQTIHQWPATLVQPVGSPLSLECTVEGTSNPNLYWYRQAAGRGLQLLFYSVGIGQISSEVPQNLSASRPQDRQFILSSKKLLLSDSGFYLCAWNWGAQETQYFGPGTRLLVL.

This chain joins TRBV30 and TRBJ1-5; the D gene is possibly TRBD1 (6 bases). Per germline, CDR1 GTSNPN and CDR2 SVGIG (reference sequence). This CDR3 contains 16 residues. Trimming cost V 0 bases and J 3 bases, with 15 bases left between them. CDR3 residues: CAWSVQGRGANQPQHF. The CDR3 DNA is TGTGCCTGGAGTGTACAGGGCCGAGGGGCCAATCAGCCCCAGCATTTT.

The table lists this clone with a few counts. The rearrangement joins TRBV7-2 to TRBJ2-2, with D possibly being TRBD1 (6 bases). Germline V gene sequence: CDR1 SGHTA, CDR2 FQGNSA. The CDR3 spans 12 residues. V was cut by 3 bases and J by 8 bases, with 7 bases left in between. CDR3 nucleotide sequence: TGTGCCAGCAGCTTTGGACAGGGGGAGCTGTTTTTT. This sequence encodes CASSFGQGELFF.

The chain joins TRBV6-1 to TRBJ1-1; D uncertain. CDR3 size: 16 residues. Germline lookup yields CDR1 MNHNS and CDR2 SASEGT. V lost 4 bases to trimming and J lost 1 base, with 16 bases between them. This chain's CDR3 is CASSGDYGRQNTEAFF. As DNA, the CDR3 is TGTGCCAGCAGTGGGGATTACGGACGGCAGAACACTGAAGCTTTCTTT.

The genes are TRBV5-1 and TRBJ2-2; D ambiguous. Germline V gene lookup returns CDR1 SGHRS and CDR2 YFSETQ. V lost 0 bases to trimming and J lost 4 bases, with 10 bases between them. The CDR3 is 15 residues long. The CDR3 DNA reads TGCGCCAGCAGCTTGGCCGGTCCCTCCACCGGGGAGCTGTTTTTT. Translated: CASSLAGPSTGELFF. The complete variable domain, with remaining parts taken from reference TRBV5-1 and TRBJ2-2, reads KAGVTQTPRYLIKTRGQQVTLSCSPISGHRSVSWYQQTPGQGLQFLFEYFSETQRNKGNFPGRFSGRQFSNSRSEMNVSTLELGDSALYLCASSLAGPSTGELFFGEGSRLTVL.